Each of the 8 T cell receptor beta chains below was sequenced from the same sample in a study of response to subunit inactivated influenza vaccine. Using its own MiXCR run on the RT-PCR reads, TCRdb lists one record per CDR3 protein. The data show about 580,000 distinct CDR3 sequences, 11% to 15% seen once. Sequenced here: PBMCs from blood, sampled 11 to 12 days after vaccination. These receptors were collected from a man aged 45-65 years who received an inactivated influenza vaccine.

This clonotype was counted ten times or more. V is TRBV20-1 and J is TRBJ2-1; 10 bases fit TRBD2. This CDR3 has 15 residues. The junction had 2 bases not matched to a gene; V was cut back by 1 base and J by 2 bases. Germline V gives CDR1 DFQATT, CDR2 SNEGSKA (reference sequence). CDR3 region: CSARVGTSAYNEQFF. CDR3 coding DNA: TGCAGTGCTAGAGTGGGGACTAGCGCCTACAATGAGCAGTTCTTC.

This clonotype has a handful of counts. The gene calls are TRBV15 and TRBJ2-7; D uncertain. CDR3 size: 13 residues. The V end was cut by 0 bases, the J end by 4 bases, with 7 bases between. CDR1 and CDR2 (germline): LNHNV, YYDKDF (reference sequence). CDR3 DNA: TGTGCCACCAGCAGAGATCATCCGTACGAGCAGTACTTC. Translated, it gives CATSRDHPYEQYF. Variable domain in full (rest from reference TRBV15 and TRBJ2-7): DAMVIQNPRYQVTQFGKPVTLSCSQTLNHNVMYWYQQKSSQAPKLLFHYYDKDFNNEADTPDNFQSRRPNTSFCFLDIRSPGLGDTAMYLCATSRDHPYEQYFGPGTRLTVT.

The J gene is TRBJ2-6, the V gene TRBV7-9, with 8 bases fitting TRBD2. Germline V gene data show CDR1 as SEHNR and CDR2 as FQNEAQ (reference sequence). Trimming removed 5 bases from V and 0 bases from J; junction bases left unmatched: 6. The CDR3 consists of 17 residues. CDR3 protein: CASSISGVSSGANVLTF. The CDR3 DNA reads TGTGCCAGCAGCATTAGCGGGGTGAGCTCTGGGGCCAACGTCCTGACTTTC. Based on the CDR3 plus reference TRBV7-9 and TRBJ2-6, the full variable domain is DTGVSQNPRHKITKRGQNVTFRCDPISEHNRLYWYRQTLGQGPEFLTYFQNEAQLEKSRLLSDRFSAERPKGSFSTLEIQRTEQGDSAMYLCASSISGVSSGANVLTFGAGSRLTVL.

The rearrangement joins TRBV7-2 to TRBJ2-1, with 8 positions matching TRBD2. CDR3 length: 15 residues. Germline CDR1 is SGHTA and CDR2 is FQGNSA. The V segment lost 6 bases and the J segment 4 bases; nucleotides outside the gene matches: 8. The CDR3 loop reads CASRAYSGSYNEQFF. The CDR3 DNA reads TGTGCCAGCAGAGCCTACAGCGGGAGTTACAATGAGCAGTTCTTC.

This clonotype was counted between two and nine times. The chain joins TRBV5-6 to TRBJ2-1; the D gene is possibly TRBD1 (5 bases). Germline CDR1 is SGHDT and CDR2 is YYEEEE. The CDR3 contains 16 residues. V lost 5 bases, J lost 1 base, and 16 bases lay in between. CDR3 residues: CASSPSRAWSYNEQFF. The CDR3 DNA is TGTGCCAGCAGTCCATCCAGGGCTTGGTCCTACAATGAGCAGTTCTTC.

V is TRBV10-3 and J is TRBJ1-1; no firm D call. V was cut by 2 bases and J by 8 bases, with 9 bases left in between. The CDR3 has 12 residues. From germline, CDR1 is ENHRY and CDR2 SYGVKD. Here the CDR3 DNA reads TGTGCCATCAGTGAGGGGTCCGGGGAAGCTTTCTTT. This gives the protein CAISEGSGEAFF.

This clonotype was detected many times. In DNA form, the CDR3 reads TGCAGTGGACGGATCACAGATACGCAGTATTTT. Its protein is CSGRITDTQYF. V usage is TRBV20-1 and J usage is TRBJ2-3; D unresolved. V lost 7 bases and J 2 bases, leaving 7 bases between the germline ends. Germline V CDR1 and CDR2: DFQATT, SNEGSKA (reference sequence). There are 11 residues in the CDR3.

This clonotype was observed at least ten times. This chain connects TRBV12-3 or TRBV12-4 to TRBJ2-3; either TRBD1 or TRBD2 may fit D (6 bases each). The V end was cut by 3 bases, the J end by 2 bases, with 9 bases between. The length of the CDR3 is 14 residues. CDR3 residues: CASSFSGATDTQYF. The CDR3 DNA is TGTGCCAGCAGTTTTTCGGGGGCCACAGATACGCAGTATTTT.